Sequencing of this T cell receptor beta chain was carried out in a study of early T cells in non-severe SARS-CoV-2 infection. About the study: The chains were unpaired, and the sequenced material was bulk RNA from unsorted whole blood.

Germline trimming cut 3 bases from V and 0 bases from J; bases unmatched to any gene: 10. This CDR3 region has 19 residues. CDR1 KGHSH and CDR2 LQKENI come from the germline V gene. Unique molecular identifiers (one per individual cDNA molecule) were attached. TCRdb redid the calling of the 5' RACE reads with MiXCR, one entry per CDR3 protein. Among 45,000 to 55,000 distinct CDR3 sequences listed, under 15% were seen once. The study's findings and limits: Lookups in VDJdb leaned toward anti-spike CD8 responses and missed private and CD4 specificities.

This clonotype was counted at least ten times. Its antigen is undetermined. The chain has TRBV18 and TRBJ2-6; TRBD2 agrees at 8 bases. Sequencing was carried out using whole blood. This sequence was found in an adult who was a healthcare worker with PCR-confirmed SARS-CoV-2 infection or an uninfected control (not recorded which). The CDR3 DNA follows: TGTGCCAGCTCACCCCTTCCGGCGGGGGGAAGCTCTGGGGCCAACGTCCTGACTTTC. The encoded protein is CASSPLPAGGSSGANVLTF. Looking up the rest from reference TRBV18 and TRBJ2-6 gives the full variable domain: NAGVMQNPRHLVRRRGQEARLRCSPMKGHSHVYWYRQLPEEGLKFMVYLQKENIIDESGMPKERFSAEFPKEGPSILRIQQVVRGDSAAYFCASSPLPAGGSSGANVLTFGAGSRLTVL.